A selection of T cell receptor beta chains follows, all from one sample in a study of cytomegalovirus exposure and HLA in healthy donors. Measured with immunoSEQ multiplex PCR; TCRdb has only the in-frame clones, and not every one. The profile shows about 41,000 clones, approximately 84% of them singletons. Sequencing was performed on PBMCs. The origin of the receptors is a man aged 50 to 59 in good health and CMV-seronegative. CDR3s include the opening cysteine and the closing phenylalanine or tryptophan. The D gene is left open where the match is weak. Where a row states a size, it is once, few, many or the class of an expanded clone; other rows omit it.

j_gene: TRBJ2-7
abundance: NA
v_gene: TRBV6-1
d_gene: TRBD2
CDR3nt: TGTGCCAGCAGCCTAGCGGGAGTAACCTACGAGCAGTACTTC
CDR3aa: CASSLAGVTYEQYF

j_gene: TRBJ2-7
abundance: NA
v_gene: TRBV6-5
d_gene: TRBD1
CDR3nt: TGTGCCAGCAGCTTCCGGGACAGGAGAGGGGAGCAGTACTTC
CDR3aa: CASSFRDRRGEQYF

j_gene: TRBJ1-4
abundance: NA
v_gene: TRBV7-2
d_gene: NA
CDR3nt: TGTGCCAGCAGTCAGAAGAGCGTCAGGGAGGGGGAAAAACTGTTTTTT
CDR3aa: CASSQKSVREGEKLFF

j_gene: TRBJ1-6
abundance: few
v_gene: TRBV5-5
d_gene: TRBD1
CDR3nt: TGTGCCAGCAGCTCGGGACAGAATTCACCCCTCCACTTT
CDR3aa: CASSSGQNSPLHF

j_gene: TRBJ1-1
abundance: NA
v_gene: TRBV19
d_gene: NA
CDR3nt: TGTGCCAGTAGTCAATCGGGGTTGAGCACTGAAGCTTTCTTT
CDR3aa: CASSQSGLSTEAFF

j_gene: TRBJ2-7
abundance: NA
v_gene: TRBV27
d_gene: TRBD1
CDR3nt: TGTGCCAGCAACCCGACAGGGTCTTGGGATACGGGCTCCTACGAGCAGTACTTC
CDR3aa: CASNPTGSWDTGSYEQYF

j_gene: TRBJ1-5
abundance: NA
v_gene: TRBV4-3
d_gene: TRBD1
CDR3nt: TGCGCCAGCAGCCAAGATCTGGGACAGGACCATCAGCCCCAGCATTTT
CDR3aa: CASSQDLGQDHQPQHF

j_gene: TRBJ1-1
abundance: NA
v_gene: TRBV6-6
d_gene: TRBD1
CDR3nt: TGTGCCAGCTTCCCGGGACAGGGTCGTAGAGACACTGAAGCTTTCTTT
CDR3aa: CASFPGQGRRDTEAFF

j_gene: TRBJ1-1
abundance: NA
v_gene: TRBV28
d_gene: TRBD1
CDR3nt: TGTGCCAGCAACGGGAGGGGACAGGGGAACACTGAAGCTTTCTTT
CDR3aa: CASNGRGQGNTEAFF

j_gene: TRBJ1-2
abundance: NA
v_gene: TRBV28
d_gene: NA
CDR3nt: TGTGCCAGCAGTTTACGGGACACCACAAGGGGCTACACCTTC
CDR3aa: CASSLRDTTRGYTF

j_gene: TRBJ2-3
abundance: once
v_gene: TRBV18
d_gene: NA
CDR3nt: TGTGCCAGCTCACCAAAGACGAGGACAGATACGCAGTATTTT
CDR3aa: CASSPKTRTDTQYF

j_gene: TRBJ1-2
abundance: NA
v_gene: TRBV7-9
d_gene: TRBD1
CDR3nt: TGTGCCAGCAGCGCAGGGGGCACCCAGTCTAACTATGGCTACACCTTC
CDR3aa: CASSAGGTQSNYGYTF

j_gene: TRBJ2-7
abundance: NA
v_gene: TRBV14
d_gene: NA
CDR3nt: TGTGCCAGCAGCCAAGGCGTACAGGGTTCGTACTACGAGCAGTACTTC
CDR3aa: CASSQGVQGSYYEQYF

j_gene: TRBJ1-1
abundance: few
v_gene: TRBV7-2
d_gene: TRBD1
CDR3nt: TGTGCCAGCAGCCCCCGACAGGGGATGAACACTGAAGCTTTCTTT
CDR3aa: CASSPRQGMNTEAFF

j_gene: TRBJ2-3
abundance: NA
v_gene: TRBV5-5
d_gene: TRBD2
CDR3nt: TGTGCCAGCAGCTCGGGACTAGCGGAGTCCGTAGATACGCAGTATTTT
CDR3aa: CASSSGLAESVDTQYF

j_gene: TRBJ1-5
abundance: NA
v_gene: TRBV9
d_gene: TRBD1
CDR3nt: TGTGCCAGCAGCGTTGGGACAGTTGATCAGCCCCAGCATTTT
CDR3aa: CASSVGTVDQPQHF

j_gene: TRBJ2-5
abundance: NA
v_gene: TRBV29-1
d_gene: NA
CDR3nt: TGCAGCGTTGATTGGTCTAGTGAGACCCAGTACTTC
CDR3aa: CSVDWSSETQYF

j_gene: TRBJ1-1
abundance: NA
v_gene: TRBV7-9
d_gene: NA
CDR3nt: TGTTCCAGCAGCTTGTCAGTGTCTGAAGCTTTCTTT
CDR3aa: CSSSLSVSEAFF

j_gene: TRBJ2-3
abundance: NA
v_gene: TRBV7-6
d_gene: NA
CDR3nt: TGTGCCAGCAGCTCTTTGACTATCCCTGGGGGCACGCAGTATTTT
CDR3aa: CASSSLTIPGGTQYF

j_gene: TRBJ2-1
abundance: NA
v_gene: TRBV4-2
d_gene: NA
CDR3nt: TGTGCCAGCAGCCAAGAATGGGCTAGCCGACATACCTACAATGAGCAGTTCTTC
CDR3aa: CASSQEWASRHTYNEQFF

j_gene: TRBJ2-1
abundance: NA
v_gene: TRBV19
d_gene: TRBD2
CDR3nt: TGTGCCAGTAGTATCGGAGCGGGGGGCCGGGACGAGCAGTTCTTC
CDR3aa: CASSIGAGGRDEQFF

j_gene: TRBJ1-5
abundance: once
v_gene: TRBV27
d_gene: NA
CDR3nt: TGTGCCAGCAGTTTTATGTGGCCGGGGGGTCAGCCCCAGCATTTT
CDR3aa: CASSFMWPGGQPQHF

j_gene: TRBJ2-2
abundance: NA
v_gene: TRBV29-1
d_gene: NA
CDR3nt: TGCAGCGCCGGGGACACCAACACCGGGGAGCTGTTTTTT
CDR3aa: CSAGDTNTGELFF

j_gene: TRBJ2-3
abundance: once
v_gene: TRBV9
d_gene: TRBD2
CDR3nt: TGTGCCAGCAGCTCCCCCCTAGCGGGGGGAACAGATACGCAGTATTTT
CDR3aa: CASSSPLAGGTDTQYF

j_gene: TRBJ2-7
abundance: NA
v_gene: TRBV6-6
d_gene: TRBD1
CDR3nt: TGTGCCAGCAGCGGACAGGGGAGTAACTACGAGCAGTACTTC
CDR3aa: CASSGQGSNYEQYF

j_gene: TRBJ2-1
abundance: NA
v_gene: TRBV6-1
d_gene: TRBD2
CDR3nt: TGTGCCAGCAGGCCAGCGGGAGTCAATGAGCAGTTCTTC
CDR3aa: CASRPAGVNEQFF

j_gene: TRBJ2-2
abundance: NA
v_gene: TRBV6-5
d_gene: NA
CDR3nt: TGTGCCAGCAGTTCTGACACCGGGGAGCTGTTTTTT
CDR3aa: CASSSDTGELFF

j_gene: TRBJ2-1
abundance: NA
v_gene: TRBV7-2
d_gene: TRBD1
CDR3nt: TGTGCCAGCAGCCCAGACAGGGGGCGGTCGGGTGAGCAGTTCTTC
CDR3aa: CASSPDRGRSGEQFF

j_gene: TRBJ2-7
abundance: once
v_gene: TRBV6-1
d_gene: NA
CDR3nt: TGTGCCAGCATCCAGGGTCAGGCTCCCTACGAGCAGTACTTC
CDR3aa: CASIQGQAPYEQYF

j_gene: TRBJ1-6
abundance: NA
v_gene: TRBV5-1
d_gene: NA
CDR3nt: TGCGCCAGCAGCTTGGCAGGGGAAGTATCACCCCTCCACTTT
CDR3aa: CASSLAGEVSPLHF

j_gene: TRBJ1-2
abundance: once
v_gene: TRBV7-3
d_gene: NA
CDR3nt: TGTGCCAGCAGCCCTAGGGGGGGTTATGGCTACACCTTC
CDR3aa: CASSPRGGYGYTF

j_gene: TRBJ2-2
abundance: NA
v_gene: TRBV7-8
d_gene: NA
CDR3nt: TGTGCCAGCAGCTTAGCGGGAGAGGTGCCCGGGGAGCTGTTTTTT
CDR3aa: CASSLAGEVPGELFF